The 26 T cell receptor beta chains in this list originate from one sample, sequenced in a study of human T cells and chemical hapten exposure. Each CDR3 protein gets one entry after TCRdb re-called the RACE reads with MiXCR. The sample shows 300,000 to 450,000 distinct CDR3 sequences, about 5.4% of them seen only once. Described time point: pre-sensitization, week 0. Treatment described: therapeutic diphenylcyclopropenone sensitization with weekly scalp DPC. The specimen was whole blood, collected in connection with sensitization to the hapten diphenylcyclopropenone (DPC). These receptors all come from a woman between 18 and 29 years old with alopecia areata. Some clones in this sample may be carry-over from other donors' samples.

This clonotype was counted many times. The chain combines TRBV28 with TRBJ2-2; no definite D call. Trimming left V 7 bases short and J 1 base short, with 13 bases between. The CDR3 loop spans 15 amino acids. Per germline, CDR1 MDHEN and CDR2 SYDVKM. The DNA of the CDR3 is TGTGCCAGCACCTTAAGTCCAGGGAACACCGGGGAGCTGTTTTTT. Translation gives CASTLSPGNTGELFF.

This clonotype was detected only a few times. The chain couples TRBV6-5 to TRBJ2-7, with 8 bases that match TRBD2. V was pared by 0 bases and J by 3 bases, with 7 bases of the junction left unmatched. CDR3 length: 16 amino acids. Germline assignment: CDR1 MNHEY and CDR2 SVGAGI. The chain's CDR3 is CASSYSKRGGNYEQYF. In DNA form, the CDR3 reads TGTGCCAGCAGTTACTCGAAGCGCGGGGGGAACTACGAGCAGTACTTC.

This clonotype occurred many times. The chain couples TRBV6-5 to TRBJ1-1; 9 bases fit TRBD1. The trim removed 2 bases at V and 1 base at J, leaving 5 bases unmatched. Per the germline V gene, CDR1 is MNHEY and CDR2 is SVGAGI. This CDR3 region has 16 residues. CDR3 nucleotides: TGTGCCAGCAGTTACCCCCGGACAGGGGAGAACACTGAAGCTTTCTTT. Its protein product is CASSYPRTGENTEAFF.

This clonotype was recorded at least ten times. The CDR3 reads CSVSPGTGDNQPQHF. The CDR3 coding sequence is TGCAGCGTTTCCCCCGGGACGGGTGACAATCAGCCCCAGCATTTT. This rearrangement joins TRBV29-1 to TRBJ1-5; a weak D match, TRBD1 (5 bases). Trimming left V 5 bases short and J 3 bases short, with 17 bases between. Germline assignment: CDR1 SQVTM and CDR2 ANQGSEA. This CDR3 has 15 residues.

J is TRBJ2-3 and V is TRBV7-9; D is ambiguous. The CDR3 covers 15 residues. Germline V gives CDR1 SEHNR, CDR2 FQNEAQ (reference sequence). Trimming left V 3 bases short and J 0 bases short, with 10 bases between. The CDR3 DNA sequence: TGTGCCAGCAGCTTTGGTATAGCCAGCACAGATACGCAGTATTTT. Translated, it gives CASSFGIASTDTQYF.

This clonotype appeared a few times. This chain joins TRBV7-2 and TRBJ1-6; D is ambiguous. Germline loops: CDR1 SGHTA, CDR2 FQGNSA. The CDR3 has 16 amino acids. The germline V and J ends were trimmed by 2 bases and 0 bases, with 8 bases remaining between them. The CDR3 DNA is TGTGCCAGCAGCTTACGGAGGAGCTCCTATAATTCACCCCTCCACTTT. Translating it yields CASSLRRSSYNSPLHF.

This clonotype has only a few counts. V and J are TRBV5-4 and TRBJ1-6, with 7 bases identical to TRBD1. The CDR3 is 17 amino acids. V shed 4 bases, J shed 1 base, and the junction held 8 bases outside the gene matches. The germline V gene encodes CDR1 SGHNT and CDR2 YYREEE (reference sequence). As DNA, the CDR3 is TGTGCCAGCAGCGGACAGGCGGTGGGATCCTATAATTCACCCCTCCACTTT. This translates into CASSGQAVGSYNSPLHF.

The chain combines TRBV10-2 with TRBJ1-1; D is ambiguous. The CDR3 is made up of 14 amino acids. V gave up 2 bases and J gave up 3 bases, with 10 bases separating them. Germline CDR1 WSHSY, CDR2 SAAADI. In DNA, the CDR3 is TGCGCCAGCAGTGAGGAGGTAACCTACACTGAAGCTTTCTTT. As protein: CASSEEVTYTEAFF.

This clonotype was seen a handful of times. V gene TRBV5-1 combines with J gene TRBJ2-3; 13 bases are a match to TRBD2. V dropped 4 bases and J dropped 5; count of bases not matched to a gene: 4. Germline-derived CDR1 and CDR2 are SGHRS and YFSETQ. The CDR3 extends over 15 amino acids. CDR3 amino acids: CASSAGLAGVDTQYF. CDR3 bases: TGCGCCAGCAGCGCCGGACTAGCGGGGGTAGATACGCAGTATTTT.

This chain uses TRBV2 with TRBJ2-4; 7 positions agree with TRBD1. Germline V gene lookup returns CDR1 SNHLY and CDR2 FYNNEI. The CDR3 totals 13 residues. Trimming removed 6 bases from V and 4 bases from J; junction bases left unmatched: 3. The CDR3 is CASSRDSKNIQYF. In DNA form, the CDR3 reads TGTGCCAGCAGCCGGGACAGTAAAAACATTCAGTACTTC. Full variable domain (rest looked up from reference TRBV2 and TRBJ2-4): EPEVTQTPSHQVTQMGQEVILRCVPISNHLYFYWYRQILGQKVEFLVSFYNNEISEKSEIFDDQFSVERPDGSNFTLKIRSTKLEDSAMYFCASSRDSKNIQYFGAGTRLSVL.

This clonotype was observed many times. The rearrangement joins TRBV6-2 or TRBV6-3 to TRBJ1-5; 7 bases line up with TRBD1. The CDR3 consists of 14 residues. Germline V gene lookup returns CDR1 MNHEY and CDR2 SVGEGT. Trimming removed 7 bases from V and 3 bases from J; junction bases left unmatched: 6. The CDR3 nucleotides are TGTGCCAGCATTAAACAGGGGTTCAATCAGCCCCAGCATTTT. It specifies CASIKQGFNQPQHF.

The chain has TRBV6-4 and TRBJ2-5; 7 bases are a match to TRBD1. V dropped 4 bases and J dropped 5; count of bases not matched to a gene: 4. This CDR3 comprises 13 residues. Germline values: CDR1 MRHNA, CDR2 SNTAGT. The CDR3 is CASSGQGSETQYF. The CDR3 DNA follows: TGTGCCAGCAGTGGACAGGGCTCGGAGACCCAGTACTTC.

This clonotype has at least ten counts. The genes are TRBV2 and TRBJ2-5; D may be TRBD1 (5 bases). The CDR3 has 12 residues. The germline V gene has CDR1 SNHLY and CDR2 FYNNEI. Trimming left V 5 bases short and J 2 bases short, with 6 bases between. The chain's CDR3 is CASSRQQETQYF. For the CDR3, the DNA is TGTGCCAGCAGTAGACAGCAAGAGACCCAGTACTTC.

This clonotype came up a few times. The chain uses TRBV27 and TRBJ1-1, with 7 bases matching TRBD1. There are 14 residues in the CDR3. The junction had 8 bases not matched to a gene; V was cut back by 4 bases and J by 6 bases. CDR1 and CDR2 from the germline V gene are MNHEY and SMNVEV (reference sequence). Here the CDR3 reads CASSSHRGPPEAFF. The CDR3 nucleotides read TGTGCCAGCAGTTCCCACAGGGGACCCCCTGAAGCTTTCTTT.

This clonotype has more than one count but fewer than ten. V is TRBV6-5 and J is TRBJ1-1; 7 bases fit TRBD1. Germline lookup yields CDR1 MNHEY and CDR2 SVGAGI. Trimming at V came to 4 bases and at J to 3 bases, leaving 11 bases not matched to a gene. The CDR3 spans 16 residues. For the CDR3, the DNA is TGTGCCAGCAGTTCCCGCCGACAGGGTTTTGACACTGAAGCTTTCTTT. Translation gives CASSSRRQGFDTEAFF.

This clonotype was observed a few times. The V and J genes are TRBV5-6 and TRBJ2-7; D tentatively reads TRBD1 or TRBD2 (5 bases each). CDR1 is SGHDT and CDR2 is YYEEEE in the germline V gene. This CDR3 contains 15 residues. The V gene lost 0 bases and the J gene lost 7 bases, with 17 bases spanning the gap. For the CDR3, the DNA is TGTGCCAGCAGCTTGGCCAACGTGGGACCCGGGGAGCAGTACTTC. Its translation is CASSLANVGPGEQYF.

This clonotype was recorded at least ten times. The rearrangement joins TRBV7-2 to TRBJ2-7; D remains unclear. The germline gives CDR1 SGHTA, CDR2 FQGNSA. CDR3 length: 12 residues. With 1 base removed from V and 6 bases from J, the gap between germline ends came to 7 bases. The CDR3 protein is CASSLGRVEQYF. CDR3 DNA sequence: TGTGCCAGCAGCTTAGGAAGGGTCGAGCAGTACTTC.

In its sample, this clonotype was seen many times. V usage is TRBV6-1 and J usage is TRBJ1-1; TRBD1 is a possible D gene (5 bases). Trimming left V 7 bases short and J 6 bases short, with 18 bases between. In germline, CDR1 is MNHNS, CDR2 SASEGT. CDR3 length equals 14 residues. Here the CDR3 reads CASTSGTGRPEAFF. The CDR3 DNA sequence: TGTGCCAGCACCTCTGGGACTGGCCGGCCTGAAGCTTTCTTT.

This clonotype was seen only a few times. A clone one base away is much larger, so this may be a read error. This chain uses TRBV3-1 with TRBJ1-1, with D unclear. This CDR3 spans 12 amino acids. The ends were cut back, 3 bases at V and 0 bases at J, with 2 bases in the middle. CDR1 LGHDT and CDR2 YNNKEL come from the germline V gene (reference sequence). The CDR3 bases are TGTGCCAGCAGCCACATGAACACTGAAGCTTTCTTT. Translating it yields CASSHMNTEAFF.

There are a few counts of this clonotype. The genes are TRBV6-5 and TRBJ2-3; TRBD1 might be the D (7 bases). This CDR3 comprises 17 residues. V lost 7 bases and J lost 8, with 28 bases in between. The germline CDR1 and CDR2 sequences are MNHEY and SVGAGI. CDR3 sequence: CASTGGGRDPSPRTQYF. Here the CDR3 DNA reads TGTGCCAGCACCGGAGGGGGCCGGGACCCATCTCCCCGTACGCAGTATTTT.

V gene TRBV5-6 combines with J gene TRBJ2-7; D is unresolved. V was pared by 0 bases and J by 2 bases, with 9 bases between. This CDR3 region has 14 residues. CDR1 SGHDT and CDR2 YYEEEE come from the germline V gene. CDR3 sequence: CASSLVGSAYEQYF. In DNA, the CDR3 is TGTGCCAGCAGCTTGGTAGGTTCCGCCTACGAGCAGTACTTC.

This clonotype was detected a few times. The rearrangement links TRBV12-3 or TRBV12-4 to TRBJ2-5, with TRBD1 identical over 9 bases. The CDR3 has 16 residues. The V and J ends lost 6 bases and 4 bases, in that order; junction bases with no gene match: 12. In nucleotides, the CDR3 is TGTGCCAGCAGCCCTTTGAAGGGACAGGGCCGAGAGACCCAGTACTTC. It encodes CASSPLKGQGRETQYF.

The sample holds many counts of this clonotype. V usage is TRBV12-3 or TRBV12-4 and J usage is TRBJ1-3; possibly TRBD1 for D (5 bases). This CDR3 has 14 amino acids. The germline V and J ends were trimmed by 7 bases and 0 bases, with 10 bases remaining between them. CDR3 residues: CASTSTASGNTIYF. The CDR3 coding sequence is TGTGCCAGCACTTCGACAGCCTCTGGAAACACCATATATTTT.

The sample holds a few counts of this clonotype. The chain is built from TRBV12-3 or TRBV12-4 and TRBJ2-3; tentative D call: TRBD2 (5 bases). Between the trimmed V and J ends, which lost 10 bases and 6 bases, there was a span of 17 bases. This CDR3 is 13 amino acids long. CDR3 sequence (DNA): TGTGCCAACGCTTTTTTAGGGAGCGATACGCAGTATTTT. Translated, it gives CANAFLGSDTQYF.

In its sample, this clonotype was seen many times. This CDR3 is CASSVFGQPQHF. CDR3 coding DNA: TGTGCCAGCAGTGTTTTTGGGCAGCCCCAGCATTTT. This chain connects TRBV12-3 or TRBV12-4 to TRBJ1-5; D unclear. Trimming pared 5 bases from V and 7 bases from J, leaving 9 bases between. The CDR3 runs to 12 residues.

This clonotype was seen only a few times. The rearrangement uses TRBV7-2 and TRBJ2-4; 14 bases line up with TRBD2. The CDR3 has 16 amino acids. Trimming at V came to 4 bases and at J to 11 bases, leaving 10 bases not matched to a gene. Germline values: CDR1 SGHTA, CDR2 FQGNSA. Here the CDR3 DNA reads TGTGCCAGCAGCTCCGGACTAGCGGGGGGCCGGGCCTTTCAGTACTTC. Its protein product is CASSSGLAGGRAFQYF.